This T cell receptor (beta chain) was recovered during a study of T cell responses to AZD1222 COVID-19 vaccine. Clones were read by immunoSEQ multiplex PCR, and TCRdb kept only the in-frame ones, dropping some. This sample has 180,000 or so clones; approximately 90% occur once, and the top ten carry 1% to 1.5%. The starting material was peripheral blood, obtained 28 days after the second AZD1222 dose. The receptor's source is an adult who received the AZD1222 COVID-19 vaccine.

CDR3 nucleotide sequence: TGTGCCAGCATGGAGAGTTGGGGGTCCCGGCGCGAGCAGTACTTC. Amino acids: CASMESWGSRREQYF. The chain uses TRBV6-5 and TRBJ2-7; D could derive from TRBD1 or TRBD2 (5 bases each). Per germline, CDR1 MNHEY and CDR2 SVGAGI. This CDR3 is 15 amino acids long. Trimming took 7 bases from V and 6 from J, leaving 22 bases between them.